The 27 T cell receptor beta chains reported below all come from one sample, sequenced in a study of OX40 agonist ivuxolimab in advanced cancers. Assay: immunoSEQ multiplex PCR; the TCRdb copy retains only in-frame clones and omits some. The sample includes tens of thousands of clones, about 85% of them seen just once. The sample was CD4+ or CD8+ T cells sorted from blood, taken in a trial of the OX40 agonist ivuxolimab. The receptor set was obtained from an adult with an advanced solid tumor such as melanoma, head and neck, liver or kidney cancer.

This clone appeared a single time. The chain combines TRBV11-3 with TRBJ2-1, with D possibly being TRBD1 (5 bases). The germline gives CDR1 SGHNT, CDR2 YENEEA. This CDR3 is 15 amino acids long. V gave up 1 base and J gave up 1 base, with 8 bases separating them. CDR3 amino acids: CASSLGTISYNEQFF. CDR3 bases: TGTGCCAGCAGCTTAGGGACAATTTCCTACAATGAGCAGTTCTTC.

This sequence joins TRBV18 and TRBJ1-5, with D hard to call. Germline V gives CDR1 KGHSH, CDR2 LQKENI. The V and J ends lost 4 bases and 0 bases respectively, with 10 bases between them. This CDR3 spans 15 amino acids. The CDR3: CASSLRPGSNQPQHF. In DNA form, the CDR3 reads TGTGCCAGCTCACTACGCCCGGGTAGCAATCAGCCCCAGCATTTT.

This rearrangement joins TRBV7-9 to TRBJ2-5; no clear D gene. V shed 4 bases and J shed 1 base, with 16 bases lying between them. The germline CDR1 and CDR2 sequences are SEHNR and FQNEAQ (reference sequence). This CDR3 is 16 amino acids long. In nucleotides, the CDR3 is TGTGCCAGCAGCTCGGCAAGTACGGGCCCCCAAGAGACCCAGTACTTC. Protein sequence: CASSSASTGPQETQYF.

The chain recombines TRBV7-3 with TRBJ2-3; 7 bases agree with TRBD1. The CDR3 loop spans 18 amino acids. Trimming removed 5 bases from V and 2 bases from J; junction bases left unmatched: 16. CDR1 and CDR2 from the germline V gene are SGHTA and FQGTGA. CDR3 sequence (DNA): TGTGCCAGCAGCACCCGCCCCCCGACAGGGACCTTCACAGATACGCAGTATTTT. Translating it yields CASSTRPPTGTFTDTQYF.

The chain combines TRBV6-5 with TRBJ1-2, with TRBD1 identical over 7 bases. With 4 bases clipped from V and 7 bases from J, the junction kept 6 bases outside the gene matches. CDR3 length equals 13 residues. Germline V lookup: CDR1 MNHEY, CDR2 SVGAGI. CDR3 DNA sequence: TGTGCCAGCAGTTCGGGACAGTTCTCTGGCTACACCTTC. This translates into CASSSGQFSGYTF.

The J gene is TRBJ1-2, the V gene TRBV6-5; no clear D. The CDR3 length is 14 residues. Trimming left V 6 bases short and J 0 bases short, with 11 bases between. Germline V gene lookup returns CDR1 MNHEY and CDR2 SVGAGI. For the CDR3, the DNA is TGTGCCAGCAGCGATAACGGGGCTAACTATGGCTACACCTTC. Translated: CASSDNGANYGYTF.

This rearrangement joins TRBV6-1 to TRBJ2-7; 9 bases align to TRBD1. The junction had 7 bases not matched to a gene; V was cut back by 3 bases and J by 4 bases. Looked up from germline, CDR1 is MNHNS and CDR2 is SASEGT. CDR3 length: 15 residues. The CDR3 nucleotides read TGTGCCAGCAGTGATCTTACAGGGGGCAGGTACGAGCAGTACTTC. As protein: CASSDLTGGRYEQYF.

This chain links TRBV6-1 with TRBJ2-5; D is uncertain. V was clipped by 1 base and J by 10 bases, with 4 bases between them. CDR1 and CDR2 (germline): MNHNS, SASEGT. This CDR3 comprises 10 residues. The CDR3 DNA reads as TGTGCCAGCAGTGAAGTGCACCAGTACTTC. This codes for CASSEVHQYF.

This sequence joins TRBV18 and TRBJ1-2, with D perhaps TRBD1 (5 bases). V dropped 2 bases and J dropped 3 bases, with 13 bases sitting between them. In germline, CDR1 is KGHSH, CDR2 LQKENI. This CDR3 has 15 amino acids. The chain's CDR3 is CASSPRSEGYYGYTF. CDR3 sequence (DNA): TGTGCCAGCTCACCAAGGAGTGAGGGGTACTATGGCTACACCTTC.

V usage is TRBV27 and J usage is TRBJ2-1; D may match TRBD1 or TRBD2 (5 bases each). CDR1 and CDR2 from the germline V gene are MNHEY and SMNVEV (reference sequence). The CDR3 runs to 15 residues. Trimming cost V 3 bases and J 4 bases, with 13 bases left between them. CDR3 coding DNA: TGTGCCAGCAGTTTCAAAGGGACGGCATACAATGAGCAGTTCTTC. Encoded protein: CASSFKGTAYNEQFF.

This chain joins TRBV18 and TRBJ2-1; no definite D call. The CDR3 totals 14 residues. Germline V gene lookup returns CDR1 KGHSH and CDR2 LQKENI. Trimming took 3 bases from V and 7 from J, leaving 13 bases between them. The CDR3 coding sequence is TGTGCCAGCTCACCCGCGAGAATGGATAATGAGCAGTTCTTC. Protein product: CASSPARMDNEQFF.

The chain joins TRBV10-3 to TRBJ1-1, with 10 bases lining up with TRBD1. Germline CDR1 reads ENHRY; CDR2 reads SYGVKD. This CDR3 spans 15 amino acids. The trim removed 6 bases at V and 11 bases at J, leaving 15 bases unmatched. The CDR3 DNA follows: TGTGCCATCAGGGCCGGGACAGGGGACCTAAGGCGTGCTTTCTTT. This sequence encodes CAIRAGTGDLRRAFF.

The V gene is TRBV7-9, the J gene TRBJ2-5, with D possibly TRBD2 on 6 matching bases. Germline CDR1 and CDR2: SEHNR and FQNEAQ (reference sequence). Trimming stripped 5 bases from V and 5 bases from J, with 15 bases between. The CDR3 length is 14 residues. The CDR3 is CASSGGGSGETQYF. Written as DNA, the CDR3 is TGTGCCAGCAGCGGTGGGGGGAGTGGTGAGACCCAGTACTTC.

The chain is built from TRBV18 and TRBJ2-7, with TRBD2 matching 11 bases. The germline V gene has CDR1 KGHSH and CDR2 LQKENI. With 1 base clipped from V and 2 bases from J, the junction kept 7 bases outside the gene matches. This CDR3 has 17 amino acids. The CDR3 region is CASSPQGLAGGPYEQYF. The CDR3 coding sequence is TGTGCCAGCTCACCACAGGGGCTAGCGGGAGGCCCCTACGAGCAGTACTTC.

The chain uses TRBV30 and TRBJ1-5; 8 bases align to TRBD1. With V trimmed by 2 bases and J by 7 bases, 13 bases remained unmatched. This CDR3 is built from 16 residues. Per germline, CDR1 GTSNPN and CDR2 SVGIG (reference sequence). CDR3 residues: CAWSPSGQAPGQPQHF. CDR3 bases: TGTGCCTGGAGTCCCTCGGGACAGGCGCCTGGGCAGCCCCAGCATTTT.

The CDR3 sequence: CASSPRDGDNSPLHF. In nucleotides, the CDR3 is TGTGCCAGTAGTCCCAGGGACGGAGATAATTCACCCCTCCACTTT. The chain recombines TRBV19 with TRBJ1-6; tentatively, D is TRBD1 (5 bases). Germline V gives CDR1 LNHDA, CDR2 SQIVND (reference sequence). V lost 5 bases to trimming and J lost 5 bases, with 13 bases between them. The CDR3 consists of 15 residues.

The V call is TRBV6-5, the J call TRBJ2-3; D may be TRBD2 (6 bases). The germline CDR1 and CDR2 sequences are MNHEY and SVGAGI. The V and J ends lost 6 bases and 4 bases respectively, with 17 bases between them. This CDR3 is built from 15 residues. CDR3: CASRGRDGESDTQYF. CDR3 DNA: TGTGCCAGCAGGGGGCGGGATGGGGAATCAGATACGCAGTATTTT.

This chain uses TRBV2 with TRBJ2-5, with TRBD2 matching over 8 bases. The CDR3 contains 15 residues. Germline trimming cut 8 bases from V and 3 bases from J; bases unmatched to any gene: 11. Germline V gives CDR1 SNHLY, CDR2 FYNNEI. CDR3: CASGFSGGTKETQYF. The CDR3 DNA reads as TGTGCCAGCGGGTTCAGCGGGGGAACGAAAGAGACCCAGTACTTC.

This clone was detected once. The chain couples TRBV19 to TRBJ1-6, with 9 bases aligning to TRBD1. The CDR3 length is 15 residues. The ends lost 4 bases at V and 8 bases at J; junction bases unmatched: 6. From germline, CDR1 is LNHDA and CDR2 SQIVND (reference sequence). This chain's CDR3 is CASSSRQGVDSPLHF. DNA for the CDR3: TGTGCCAGTAGTAGCCGACAGGGGGTTGATTCACCCCTCCACTTT.

This clone came up once. This chain connects TRBV4-2 to TRBJ2-5; no clear D. CDR3 size: 11 residues. Germline-derived CDR1 and CDR2 are LGHNA and YNFKEQ. Trimming left V 5 bases short and J 5 bases short, with 6 bases between. The CDR3 spells CASSFGETQYF. CDR3 nucleotide sequence: TGTGCCAGCAGCTTCGGGGAGACCCAGTACTTC.

The chain joins TRBV5-6 to TRBJ1-3; 7 bases are a match to TRBD1. This CDR3 is 15 amino acids long. Germline-derived CDR1 and CDR2 are SGHDT and YYEEEE. V gave up 4 bases and J gave up 5 bases; unmatched junction bases: 9. The CDR3 nucleotides are TGTGCCAGCAGCCCTCGACAGGGAGGCAGAAACACCATATATTTT. As protein: CASSPRQGGRNTIYF.

The chain employs TRBV30 and TRBJ1-1; D not resolved. Germline CDR1 and CDR2: GTSNPN and SVGIG (reference sequence). Between the trimmed V and J ends, which lost 0 bases and 2 bases, there was a span of 7 bases. This CDR3 is built from 13 residues. The CDR3 bases are TGTGCCTGGAGTGTGGAGAGTAACACTGAAGCTTTCTTT. This sequence encodes CAWSVESNTEAFF.

This chain joins TRBV10-3 and TRBJ2-3; TRBD2 agrees at 8 bases. The trim removed 8 bases at V and 4 bases at J, leaving 8 bases unmatched. Germline CDR1 ENHRY, CDR2 SYGVKD. This CDR3 spans 14 amino acids. The CDR3: CAIGTSSGSDTQYF. The CDR3 region has the DNA TGTGCCATCGGGACTAGTAGCGGGTCAGATACGCAGTATTTT.

This clone was detected a few times. The rearrangement links TRBV4-2 to TRBJ2-1, with D hard to call. From germline, CDR1 is LGHNA and CDR2 YNFKEQ. Trimming removed 4 bases from V and 10 bases from J, with 14 bases in between. The CDR3 has 13 amino acids. DNA of the CDR3: TGTGCCAGCAGCCCGGCCAAGCTTAGCGAGCAGTTCTTC. Its protein product is CASSPAKLSEQFF.

This chain joins TRBV27 and TRBJ2-3; TRBD2 agrees at 8 bases. This CDR3 spans 16 amino acids. V was pared by 5 bases and J by 2 bases, with 9 bases of the junction left unmatched. The germline gives CDR1 MNHEY, CDR2 SMNVEV (reference sequence). CDR3 amino acids: CASSGGLAAYTDTQYF. The DNA of the CDR3 is TGTGCCAGCAGTGGTGGACTAGCAGCCTACACAGATACGCAGTATTTT.

This clone was seen only once. This chain links TRBV4-3 with TRBJ1-5; D is unclear. This CDR3 comprises 15 residues. Germline-derived CDR1 and CDR2 are LGHNA and YSLEER. V shed 0 bases and J shed 6 bases, with 12 bases lying between them. CDR3 bases: TGCGCCAGCAGCCAAGAATACGGGCGCGTTCAGCCCCAGCATTTT. Protein sequence: CASSQEYGRVQPQHF.

A few counts support this clone. The chain has TRBV20-1 and TRBJ1-2, with D hard to call. Germline V lookup: CDR1 DFQATT, CDR2 SNEGSKA (reference sequence). The CDR3 runs to 11 residues. Trimming pared 0 bases from V and 8 bases from J, leaving 7 bases between. CDR3 coding DNA: TGCAGTGCTAGAGATCCAGTAGGCTACACCTTC. It encodes CSARDPVGYTF.